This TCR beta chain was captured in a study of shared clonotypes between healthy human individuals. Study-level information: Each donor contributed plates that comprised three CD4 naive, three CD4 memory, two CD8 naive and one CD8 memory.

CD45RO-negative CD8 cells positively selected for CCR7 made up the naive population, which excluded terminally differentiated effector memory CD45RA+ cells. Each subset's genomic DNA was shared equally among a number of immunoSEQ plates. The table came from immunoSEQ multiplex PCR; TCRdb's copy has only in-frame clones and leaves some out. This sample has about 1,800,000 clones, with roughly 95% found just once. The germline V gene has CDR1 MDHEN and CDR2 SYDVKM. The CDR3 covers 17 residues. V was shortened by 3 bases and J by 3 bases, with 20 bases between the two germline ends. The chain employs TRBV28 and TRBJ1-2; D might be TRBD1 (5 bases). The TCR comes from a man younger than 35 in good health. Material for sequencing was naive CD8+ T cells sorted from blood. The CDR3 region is CASSFNSGRGGDYGYTF. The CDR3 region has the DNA TGTGCCAGCAGTTTCAATAGTGGACGGGGGGGAGACTATGGCTACACCTTC.